The clone carrying this T cell receptor beta chain showed up just a few times. Its antigen is still unknown. This record belongs to a study of identical twins. The study, taken as a whole, reports: Twins shared out-of-frame alpha sequences with excess low generation probability.

TCRdb called the 5' RACE reads again in MiXCR, with one record for every CDR3 protein. The sample records approximately 890,000 distinct CDR3 sequences, 9% to 15% being singletons. The CDR3 is 19 amino acids. J was trimmed by 1 base and V by 4 bases; bases with no gene match: 12. The V gene's germline CDR1 is SGDLS and CDR2 YYNGEE. The same sample was also used in a study of yellow fever vaccine responses in identical twins. That publication notes: Twins reportedly showed a vaccine T cell response that seemed partly convergent and partly personalized.

The material sequenced was PBMCs. V usage is TRBV9 and J usage is TRBJ2-1, with 12 bases that match TRBD2. The clonotype was recovered from a woman aged 18-29 years in good health. DNA of the CDR3: TGTGCCAGCAGCCGCTTAGGCCTAGCGGGAGGGCCGTCCTACAATGAGCAGTTCTTC. Its protein is CASSRLGLAGGPSYNEQFF.